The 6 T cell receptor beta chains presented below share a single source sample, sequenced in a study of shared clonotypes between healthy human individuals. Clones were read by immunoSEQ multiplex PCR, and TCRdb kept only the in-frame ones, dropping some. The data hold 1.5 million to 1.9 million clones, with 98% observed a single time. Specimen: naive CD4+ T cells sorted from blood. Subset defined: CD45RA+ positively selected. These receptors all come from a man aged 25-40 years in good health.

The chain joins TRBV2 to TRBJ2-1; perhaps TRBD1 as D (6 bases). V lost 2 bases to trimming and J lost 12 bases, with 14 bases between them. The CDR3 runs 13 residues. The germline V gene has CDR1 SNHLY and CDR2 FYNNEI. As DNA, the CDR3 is TGTGCCAGCAGTGAATATTGGGGGCTGGGGCAGTTCTTC. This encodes CASSEYWGLGQFF.

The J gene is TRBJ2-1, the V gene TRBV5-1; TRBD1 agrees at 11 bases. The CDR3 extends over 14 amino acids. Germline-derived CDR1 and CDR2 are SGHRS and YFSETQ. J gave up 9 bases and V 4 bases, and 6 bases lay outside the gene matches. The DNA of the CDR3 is TGCGCCAGCAGCACAGGACAGGGGGCGGTTGAGCAGTTCTTC. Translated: CASSTGQGAVEQFF.

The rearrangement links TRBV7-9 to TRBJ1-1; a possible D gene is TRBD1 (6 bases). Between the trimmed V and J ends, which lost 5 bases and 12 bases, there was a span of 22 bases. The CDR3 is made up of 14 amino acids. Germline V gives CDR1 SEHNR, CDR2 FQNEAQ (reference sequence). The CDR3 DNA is TGTGCCAGCAGCCCTACACCTCAATCGGACAGCCCTTTCTTT. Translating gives CASSPTPQSDSPFF.

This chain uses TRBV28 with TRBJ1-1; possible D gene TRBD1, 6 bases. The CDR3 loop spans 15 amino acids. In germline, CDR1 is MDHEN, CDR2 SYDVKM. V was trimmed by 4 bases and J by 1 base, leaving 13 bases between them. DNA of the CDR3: TGTGCCAGCAGTTCCCCGACAGGCCCGAACACTGAAGCTTTCTTT. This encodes CASSSPTGPNTEAFF.

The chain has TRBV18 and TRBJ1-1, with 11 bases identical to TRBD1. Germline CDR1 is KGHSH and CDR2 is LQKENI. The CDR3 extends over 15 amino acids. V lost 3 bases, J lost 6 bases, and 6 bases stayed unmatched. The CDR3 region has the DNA TGTGCCAGCTCACCCCGGGACAGGGGGTTACCTGAAGCTTTCTTT. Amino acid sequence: CASSPRDRGLPEAFF.

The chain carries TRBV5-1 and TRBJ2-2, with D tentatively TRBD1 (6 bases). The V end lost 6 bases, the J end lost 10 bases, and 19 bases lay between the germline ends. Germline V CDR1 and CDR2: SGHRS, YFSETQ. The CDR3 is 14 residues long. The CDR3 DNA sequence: TGCGCCAGCAAGGAAATGACAGGCTTTGCGGAGCTGTTTTTT. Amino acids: CASKEMTGFAELFF. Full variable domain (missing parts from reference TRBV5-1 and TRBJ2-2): KAGVTQTPRYLIKTRGQQVTLSCSPISGHRSVSWYQQTPGQGLQFLFEYFSETQRNKGNFPGRFSGRQFSNSRSEMNVSTLELGDSALYLCASKEMTGFAELFFGEGSRLTVL.